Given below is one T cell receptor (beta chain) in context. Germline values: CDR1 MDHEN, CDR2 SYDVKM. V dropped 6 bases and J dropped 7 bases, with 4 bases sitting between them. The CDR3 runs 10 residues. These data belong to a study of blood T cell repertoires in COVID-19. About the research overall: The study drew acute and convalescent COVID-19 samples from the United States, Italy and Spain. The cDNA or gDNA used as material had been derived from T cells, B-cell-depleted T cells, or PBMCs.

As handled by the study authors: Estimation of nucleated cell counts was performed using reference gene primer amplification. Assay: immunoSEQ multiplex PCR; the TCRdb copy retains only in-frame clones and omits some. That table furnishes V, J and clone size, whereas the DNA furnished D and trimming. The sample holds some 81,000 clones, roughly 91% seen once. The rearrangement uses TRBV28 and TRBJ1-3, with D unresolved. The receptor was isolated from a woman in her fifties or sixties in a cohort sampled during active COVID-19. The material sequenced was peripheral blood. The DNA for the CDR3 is TGTGCCAGCAGCTCTAACACCATATATTTT. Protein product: CASSSNTIYF.